The 4 T cell receptor beta chains in this list originate from one sample, sequenced in a study of blood T cell repertoires in COVID-19. TCRdb's table, derived via immunoSEQ multiplex PCR, lists solely in-frame clones and lacks some. The repertoire consists of about 250,000 clones, with around four fifths occurring once and the leading ten covering approximately 4.5%. Specimen: peripheral blood. The origin of the receptors is a woman in her 70s with acute or convalescent COVID-19.

This clone was picked up one time. The rearrangement links TRBV19 to TRBJ1-5; perhaps TRBD1 as D (6 bases). The V and J ends lost 5 bases and 0 bases respectively, with 17 bases between them. CDR3 length: 17 amino acids. Germline CDR1 is LNHDA and CDR2 is SQIVND (reference sequence). The CDR3 reads CASSWDIAPVSNQPQHF. The CDR3 DNA is TGTGCCAGTAGTTGGGACATAGCACCGGTTAGCAATCAGCCCCAGCATTTT.

The rearrangement joins TRBV15 to TRBJ2-5, with 7 positions matching TRBD2. This CDR3 has 14 residues. J was trimmed by 5 bases and V by 1 base; bases with no gene match: 4. Germline V gene lookup returns CDR1 LNHNV and CDR2 YYDKDF (reference sequence). In DNA, the CDR3 is TGTGCCACCAGCAGAGGTCCCGGGGGGGAGACCCAGTACTTC. This gives the protein CATSRGPGGETQYF.

The J gene is TRBJ2-7, the V gene TRBV7-2, with 7 bases that match TRBD1. V trimming: 5 bases; J trimming: 4 bases; junction bases outside the gene matches: 5. The CDR3 extends over 13 amino acids. Looked up from germline, CDR1 is SGHTA and CDR2 is FQGNSA. CDR3 sequence: CASSTQTGYEQYF. DNA for the CDR3: TGTGCCAGCAGCACTCAGACAGGGTACGAGCAGTACTTC.

This chain links TRBV30 with TRBJ2-3; TRBD1 agrees at 7 bases. The germline CDR1 and CDR2 sequences are GTSNPN and SVGIG (reference sequence). CDR3 length: 14 residues. The ends lost 3 bases at V and 4 bases at J; junction bases unmatched: 7. The CDR3 loop reads CAWRPTGSADTQYF. DNA for the CDR3: TGTGCCTGGAGGCCGACAGGGTCTGCAGATACGCAGTATTTT.